The 20 T cell receptor beta chains below come from one sample, sequenced in a study of spatial heterogeneity in lung cancer. Study-level points and caveats: Expanded intratumoral alpha and beta TCR counts tracked tumor mutation counts.

TCRdb independently ran MiXCR on the 5' RACE reads; one entry per CDR3 protein. The table has some 14,000 distinct CDR3 sequences, over 3% seen once. Their antigens are not known. Time point described: sample taken at primary tumor resection. The source material was lung tumor tissue, sampled at surgery. The receptor set was obtained from a male donor with early-stage non-small cell lung cancer.

The table lists this clonotype with a few counts. The rearrangement uses TRBV30 and TRBJ2-7; D remains unclear. The CDR3 has 13 residues. V lost 4 bases to trimming and J lost 2 bases, with 12 bases between them. Germline loops: CDR1 GTSNPN, CDR2 SVGIG (reference sequence). The CDR3 nucleotides read TGTGCCTGGACCGCACTTAGGGCCTACGAGCAGTACGTC. Translation gives CAWTALRAYEQYV.

This clonotype was counted a few times. The rearrangement joins TRBV7-2 to TRBJ1-5, with 10 bases identical to TRBD1. Per the germline V gene, CDR1 is SGHTA and CDR2 is FQGNSA. Trimming took 1 base from V and 6 from J; bases not matched to a gene: 6. CDR3 length: 16 amino acids. CDR3 DNA sequence: TGTGCCAGCAGCTTAGTTGGGACAGGGGCAGTTCAGCCCCAGCATTTT. Translated, it gives CASSLVGTGAVQPQHF.

This clonotype was detected ten times or more. The gene calls are TRBV2 and TRBJ2-5; TRBD1 matches at 8 bases. The CDR3 length is 13 residues. V gave up 5 bases and J gave up 5 bases; unmatched junction bases: 4. Germline V gives CDR1 SNHLY, CDR2 FYNNEI. Here the CDR3 DNA reads TGTGCCAGCAGTAGGGACAGGCGGGAGACCCAGTACTTC. Encoded protein: CASSRDRRETQYF.

This clonotype was seen a few times. The chain joins TRBV29-1 to TRBJ2-5, with D perhaps matching TRBD1 (5 bases). Germline values: CDR1 SQVTM, CDR2 ANQGSEA. The length of the CDR3 is 14 residues. The V end was cut by 2 bases, the J end by 4 bases, with 14 bases between. The CDR3 nucleotides are TGCAGCGTTGAACAGGGTGCAAGTGGAGAGACCCAGTACTTC. It encodes CSVEQGASGETQYF.

This clonotype was seen repeatedly, ten times or more. V usage is TRBV6-2 or TRBV6-3 and J usage is TRBJ1-5; D remains unclear. Trimming took off 7 bases at V and 4 bases at J, with 17 bases between the two ends. The CDR3 is made up of 15 amino acids. From germline, CDR1 is MNHEY and CDR2 SVGEGT. The CDR3 is CASKSGGIGNQPQHF. The CDR3 nucleotides are TGTGCCAGCAAGTCCGGAGGCATCGGAAATCAGCCCCAGCATTTT.

The chain employs TRBV10-2 and TRBJ1-5, with D perhaps TRBD1 (6 bases). The CDR3 spans 14 residues. In germline, CDR1 is WSHSY, CDR2 SAAADI. V was cut by 5 bases and J by 4 bases, with 12 bases left in between. In nucleotides, the CDR3 is TGCGCCAGCAGTCCTACGACAGGAAATCAGCCCCAGCATTTT. It codes for CASSPTTGNQPQHF.

A remark on this clonotype: It may be a read error: a sequence one base away is much more abundant. The chain is built from TRBV12-3 or TRBV12-4 and TRBJ1-2, with D possibly being TRBD1 (5 bases). The CDR3 is 17 residues long. The CDR3 loop is CASRFLGVGPSNYGDTF. CDR3 nucleotides: TGTGCCAGCAGATTCCTGGGGGTGGGACCGTCTAACTATGGCGACACCTTC.

Ten or more counts support this clonotype. The chain joins TRBV4-2 to TRBJ2-5, with D unclear. With 4 bases removed from V and 3 bases from J, the gap between germline ends came to 15 bases. This CDR3 spans 15 amino acids. Per the germline V gene, CDR1 is LGHNA and CDR2 is YNFKEQ. CDR3 amino acids: CASSPYPGQEETQYF. CDR3 DNA sequence: TGTGCCAGCAGCCCGTACCCTGGGCAGGAAGAGACCCAGTACTTC.

This clonotype came up a few times. This clone may be a read error of a much larger clone one base away. The chain joins TRBV14 to TRBJ1-2; tentative D call: TRBD1 (5 bases). Germline CDR1 and CDR2: SGHDN and FVKESK. The CDR3 length is 13 residues. The CDR3: CASSPDRNYGDTF. The CDR3 DNA follows: TGTGCCAGCAGTCCCGACAGAAACTATGGCGACACCTTC.

This clonotype appeared many times. The chain uses TRBV12-3 or TRBV12-4 and TRBJ2-7; D gene ambiguous. The CDR3 length is 14 residues. Trimming stripped 3 bases from V and 4 bases from J, with 13 bases between. This CDR3 is CASSFSDMLYEQYF. The CDR3 DNA is TGTGCCAGCAGTTTCTCAGACATGTTATACGAGCAGTACTTC.

This clonotype is classed as medium-sized. V and J are TRBV30 and TRBJ1-2; D gene uncertain. Trimming took off 0 bases at V and 8 bases at J, with 10 bases between the two ends. The CDR3 sequence is 12 residues long. CDR1 GTSNPN and CDR2 SVGIG come from the germline V gene (reference sequence). CDR3 bases: TGTGCCTGGAGTGTCTCAACAAGGGGCTACACCTTC. Residues: CAWSVSTRGYTF.

The genes are TRBV29-1 and TRBJ1-2; no definite D call. Trimming removed 0 bases from V and 8 bases from J, with 16 bases in between. Per germline, CDR1 SQVTM and CDR2 ANQGSEA. The CDR3 sequence is 14 residues long. CDR3: CSVEERGGSQGYTF. The CDR3 DNA is TGCAGCGTTGAAGAACGAGGTGGCTCACAGGGCTACACCTTC.

The chain carries TRBV30 and TRBJ2-2; D is undetermined. CDR3 length: 12 residues. The ends were cut back, 0 bases at V and 7 bases at J, with 6 bases in the middle. The germline gives CDR1 GTSNPN, CDR2 SVGIG (reference sequence). The CDR3, as DNA: TGTGCCTGGAGTGTACGAGGCGGGGAGCTGTTTTTT. Translating it yields CAWSVRGGELFF. Complete variable domain (other parts from reference TRBV30 and TRBJ2-2): SQTIHQWPATLVQPVGSPLSLECTVEGTSNPNLYWYRQAAGRGLQLLFYSVGIGQISSEVPQNLSASRPQDRQFILSSKKLLLSDSGFYLCAWSVRGGELFFGEGSRLTVL.

This clonotype was seen ten or more times. CDR3 amino acids: CASSQEGGDSMNTEAFF. CDR3 bases: TGCGCCAGCAGCCAGGAAGGGGGAGACAGCATGAACACTGAAGCTTTCTTT. The V gene is TRBV5-1, the J gene TRBJ1-1; the D gene is possibly TRBD1 (6 bases). The CDR3 runs to 17 residues. V was clipped by 4 bases and J by 0 bases, with 19 bases between them. Looked up from germline, CDR1 is SGHRS and CDR2 is YFSETQ.

Within the sample, this clonotype is medium-sized (0.01 to 0.1%). The V and J genes are TRBV13 and TRBJ2-1, with D uncertain. Germline CDR1 PRHDT, CDR2 FYEKMQ (reference sequence). Trimming cost V 1 base and J 0 bases, with 13 bases left between them. This CDR3 region has 17 residues. DNA for the CDR3: TGTGCCAGCAGCTTAGCGAGCGCAAGAAGCTCCTACAATGAGCAGTTCTTC. Protein: CASSLASARSSYNEQFF. The complete variable domain, with remaining parts taken from reference TRBV13 and TRBJ2-1, reads AAGVIQSPRHLIKEKRETATLKCYPIPRHDTVYWYQQGPGQDPQFLISFYEKMQSDKGSIPDRFSAQQFSDYHSELNMSSLELGDSALYFCASSLASARSSYNEQFFGPGTRLTVL.

There are many counts of this clonotype. This chain connects TRBV29-1 to TRBJ1-2; 7 bases line up with TRBD1. The CDR3 has 13 amino acids. V was clipped by 4 bases and J by 2 bases; unmatched bases: 4. CDR1 SQVTM and CDR2 ANQGSEA come from the germline V gene. The DNA of the CDR3 is TGCAGCGTTGCGGACAGGTGGAACTATGGCTACACCTTC. Protein sequence: CSVADRWNYGYTF.

This clonotype was counted a few times. A much bigger clone sits one base away, suggesting this may be a read error. The chain is built from TRBV5-1 and TRBJ1-3; TRBD1 might be the D (6 bases). The CDR3 is made up of 15 amino acids. The germline CDR1 and CDR2 sequences are SGHRS and YFSETQ. With 4 bases removed from V and 0 bases from J, the gap between germline ends came to 11 bases. The DNA of the CDR3 is TGCGCCAGCAGCCCCCAGACAGGCTCTGGAAACACCATATATTTT. Its protein product is CASSPQTGSGNTIYF.

DNA for the CDR3: TGCAGTGCTAGAGATGGCAGCTTCGAAGCTTTCTTT. This gives the protein CSARDGSFEAFF. The rearrangement links TRBV20-1 to TRBJ1-1, with D unresolved. Per the germline V gene, CDR1 is DFQATT and CDR2 is SNEGSKA (reference sequence). This CDR3 is 12 amino acids long. The V end was cut by 0 bases, the J end by 8 bases, with 10 bases between.

In its sample, this clonotype was seen many times. The chain is built from TRBV20-1 and TRBJ2-5; 9 nucleotides line up with TRBD2. After removal of 6 bases from V and 2 bases from J, the junction contained 7 bases not matched to a gene. CDR1 and CDR2 from the germline V gene are DFQATT and SNEGSKA (reference sequence). The CDR3 contains 14 residues. CDR3 bases: TGCAGTGCGCTGACTAGCGGAACACAAGAGACCCAGTACTTC. This codes for CSALTSGTQETQYF.

V and J are TRBV30 and TRBJ1-1; TRBD1 matches at 7 bases. The germline V gene has CDR1 GTSNPN and CDR2 SVGIG (reference sequence). The CDR3 is 16 residues long. V was pared by 5 bases and J by 0 bases, with 12 bases of the junction left unmatched. In DNA, the CDR3 is TGTGCCTGGCGTGGGACAGTTCCTTTCATGAACACTGAAGCTTTCTTT. Amino acid sequence: CAWRGTVPFMNTEAFF.